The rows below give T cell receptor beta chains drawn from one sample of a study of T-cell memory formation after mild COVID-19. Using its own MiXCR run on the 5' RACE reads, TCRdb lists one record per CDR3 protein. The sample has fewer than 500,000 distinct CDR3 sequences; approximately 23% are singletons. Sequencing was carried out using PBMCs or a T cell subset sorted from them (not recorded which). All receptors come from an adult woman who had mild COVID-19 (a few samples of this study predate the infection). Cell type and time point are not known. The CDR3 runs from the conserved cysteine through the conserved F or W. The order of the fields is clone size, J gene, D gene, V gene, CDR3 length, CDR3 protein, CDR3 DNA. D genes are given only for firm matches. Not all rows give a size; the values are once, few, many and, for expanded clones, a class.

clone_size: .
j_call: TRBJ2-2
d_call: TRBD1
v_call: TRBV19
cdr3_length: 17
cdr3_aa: CASSYTTGAPNTGELFF
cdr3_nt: TGTGCCAGTAGTTATACGACAGGGGCGCCAAACACCGGGGAGCTGTTTTTT

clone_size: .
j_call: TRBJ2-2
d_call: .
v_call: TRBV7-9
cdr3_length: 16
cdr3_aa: CASSLNQGKNTGELFF
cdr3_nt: TGTGCCAGCAGCTTAAACCAGGGCAAGAACACCGGGGAGCTGTTTTTT

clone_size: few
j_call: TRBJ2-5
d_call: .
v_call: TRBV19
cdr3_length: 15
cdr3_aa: CASSINPRGQETQYF
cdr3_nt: TGTGCCAGTAGTATTAATCCGAGGGGCCAAGAGACCCAGTACTTC

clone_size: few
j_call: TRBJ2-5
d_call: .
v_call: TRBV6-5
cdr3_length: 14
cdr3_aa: CASRAGRLSGAQYF
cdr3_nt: TGTGCCAGCAGGGCCGGACGGCTATCCGGGGCCCAGTACTTC

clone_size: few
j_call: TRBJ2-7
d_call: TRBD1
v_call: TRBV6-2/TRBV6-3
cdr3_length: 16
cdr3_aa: CASGIGQGVSSYEQYF
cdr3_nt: TGTGCCAGCGGGATCGGACAGGGTGTTAGCTCCTACGAGCAGTACTTC

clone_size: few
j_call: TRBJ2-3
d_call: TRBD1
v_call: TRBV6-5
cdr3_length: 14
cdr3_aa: CASSQGERTDTQYF
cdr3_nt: TGTGCCAGCAGTCAGGGGGAACGCACAGATACGCAGTATTTT

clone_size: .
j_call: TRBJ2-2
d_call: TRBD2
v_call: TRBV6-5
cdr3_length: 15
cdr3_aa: CASRSGTRDTGELFF
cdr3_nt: TGTGCCAGCAGGTCCGGGACTAGGGACACCGGGGAGCTGTTTTTT

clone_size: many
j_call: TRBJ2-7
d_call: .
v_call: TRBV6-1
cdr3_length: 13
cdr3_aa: CASSLTGTYEQYF
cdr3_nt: TGTGCCAGCAGTTTAACCGGGACCTACGAGCAGTACTTC

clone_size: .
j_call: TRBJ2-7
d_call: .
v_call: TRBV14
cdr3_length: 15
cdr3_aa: CASSQAWDSTYEQYF
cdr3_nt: TGTGCCAGCAGCCAAGCATGGGACTCCACCTACGAGCAGTACTTC

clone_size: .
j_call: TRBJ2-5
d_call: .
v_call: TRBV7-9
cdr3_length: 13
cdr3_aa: CASQHPGQETQYF
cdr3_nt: TGTGCCAGCCAACACCCTGGCCAAGAGACCCAGTACTTC

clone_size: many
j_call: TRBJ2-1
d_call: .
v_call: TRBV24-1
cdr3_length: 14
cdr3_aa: CATSDLVRPNEQFF
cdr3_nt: TGTGCCACCAGTGATTTGGTCCGCCCGAATGAGCAGTTCTTC

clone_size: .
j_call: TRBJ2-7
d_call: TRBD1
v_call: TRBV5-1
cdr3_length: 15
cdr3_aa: CASSGTGGLSYEQYF
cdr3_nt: TGCGCCAGCAGCGGGACAGGGGGCTTGTCCTACGAGCAGTACTTC

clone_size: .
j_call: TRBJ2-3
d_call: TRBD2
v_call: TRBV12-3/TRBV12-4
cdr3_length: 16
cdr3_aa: CASSPGLAGTKGTQYF
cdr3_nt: TGTGCCAGCAGTCCGGGACTAGCGGGGACAAAGGGTACGCAGTATTTT

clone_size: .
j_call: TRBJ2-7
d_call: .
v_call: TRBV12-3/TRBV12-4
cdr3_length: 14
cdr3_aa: CASSKRRIVYEQYF
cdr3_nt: TGTGCCAGCAGTAAACGCCGCATTGTTTACGAGCAGTACTTC

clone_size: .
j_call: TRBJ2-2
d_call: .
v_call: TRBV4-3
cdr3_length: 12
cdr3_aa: CASSQEEGELFF
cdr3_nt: TGCGCCAGCAGCCAAGAGGAGGGGGAGCTGTTTTTT

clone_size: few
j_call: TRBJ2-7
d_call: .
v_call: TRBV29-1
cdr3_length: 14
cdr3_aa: CSVEYAGREYEQYF
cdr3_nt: TGCAGCGTTGAATATGCGGGAAGGGAGTACGAGCAGTACTTC

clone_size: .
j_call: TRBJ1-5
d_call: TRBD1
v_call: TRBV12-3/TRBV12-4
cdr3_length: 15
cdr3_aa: CASSQDRGVGQPQHF
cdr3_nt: TGTGCCAGCAGTCAGGACAGGGGCGTGGGTCAGCCCCAGCATTTT

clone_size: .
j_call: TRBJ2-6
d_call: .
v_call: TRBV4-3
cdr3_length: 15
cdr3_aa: CASSRDLSGANVLTF
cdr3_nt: TGCGCCAGCAGCCGAGACCTCTCTGGGGCCAACGTCCTGACTTTC

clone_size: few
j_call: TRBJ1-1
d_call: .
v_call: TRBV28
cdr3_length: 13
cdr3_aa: CASSPGGRSEAFF
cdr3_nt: TGTGCCAGCAGTCCCGGAGGGAGGTCTGAAGCTTTCTTT